The 10 T cell receptor beta chains below come from one sample, sequenced in a study of blood T cell repertoires in COVID-19. Some clones are missing from TCRdb's copy, which holds only in-frame ones; the method was immunoSEQ multiplex PCR. The table has approximately 89,000 clones, 80% seen once. The material sequenced was peripheral blood. The source of these receptors is a woman older than 75 with acute or convalescent COVID-19.

This chain joins TRBV30 and TRBJ2-2; 12 bases agree with TRBD2. Germline values: CDR1 GTSNPN, CDR2 SVGIG (reference sequence). After removal of 5 bases from V and 1 base from J, the junction contained 2 bases not matched to a gene. The CDR3 has 15 amino acids. CDR3 sequence (DNA): TGTGCCTGGTCGACTAGCGGGGGGAACACCGGGGAGCTGTTTTTT. Translation: CAWSTSGGNTGELFF.

V usage is TRBV6-4 and J usage is TRBJ1-1, with no clear D. Trimming cost V 6 bases and J 0 bases, with 8 bases left between them. Germline V gene data show CDR1 as MRHNA and CDR2 as SNTAGT. This CDR3 has 13 amino acids. DNA for the CDR3: TGTGCCAGCAGCGCGATGGTGAACACTGAAGCTTTCTTT. This translates into CASSAMVNTEAFF.

This chain connects TRBV7-2 to TRBJ1-1; 7 nucleotides match TRBD1. The CDR3 runs 14 residues. Trimming at V came to 2 bases and at J to 4 bases, leaving 4 bases not matched to a gene. Germline CDR1 SGHTA, CDR2 FQGNSA. CDR3: CASSLRTGGTEAFF. As DNA, the CDR3 is TGTGCCAGCAGCTTAAGGACAGGAGGCACTGAAGCTTTCTTT. The entire variable domain, with the rest obtained from reference TRBV7-2 and TRBJ1-1, is as follows: GAGVSQSPSNKVTEKGKDVELRCDPISGHTALYWYRQSLGQGLEFLIYFQGNSAPDKSGLPSDRFSAERTGGSVSTLTIQRTQQEDSAVYLCASSLRTGGTEAFFGQGTRLTVV.

J is TRBJ2-4 and V is TRBV5-1, with unresolved D. Germline V lookup: CDR1 SGHRS, CDR2 YFSETQ. This CDR3 region has 14 residues. Trimming took 4 bases from V and 2 from J, leaving 10 bases between them. In DNA form, the CDR3 reads TGCGCCAGCAGCCCCGCGTCATCCAAAAACATTCAGTACTTC. This encodes CASSPASSKNIQYF.

The chain is built from TRBV2 and TRBJ1-1, with 10 positions matching TRBD1. This CDR3 has 13 amino acids. With 4 bases clipped from V and 4 bases from J, the junction kept 0 bases outside the gene matches. The germline gives CDR1 SNHLY, CDR2 FYNNEI. The DNA of the CDR3 is TGTGCCAGCAGTGGGGACAGGGGCACTGAAGCTTTCTTT. It encodes CASSGDRGTEAFF.

The chain joins TRBV5-6 to TRBJ1-2; no firm D call. The germline V gene encodes CDR1 SGHDT and CDR2 YYEEEE. The CDR3 runs to 15 residues. Trimming left V 0 bases short and J 4 bases short, with 13 bases between. The CDR3 here is CASSLAGYSFYGYTF. In nucleotides, the CDR3 is TGTGCCAGCAGCTTGGCAGGCTACAGCTTCTATGGCTACACCTTC.

The genes are TRBV15 and TRBJ2-1; TRBD2 matches 9 bases. This CDR3 is built from 14 residues. J lost 6 bases, V lost 6 bases, and 6 bases had no gene match. Germline assignment: CDR1 LNHNV and CDR2 YYDKDF (reference sequence). DNA for the CDR3: TGTGCCACCAGGCGGACTAGCGTGGCCAATGAGCAGTTCTTC. Translating it yields CATRRTSVANEQFF.

The chain couples TRBV6-5 to TRBJ2-1, with TRBD2 as a possible D gene (7 bases). The CDR3 contains 14 residues. With 7 bases removed from V and 6 bases from J, the gap between germline ends came to 16 bases. Germline V CDR1 and CDR2: MNHEY, SVGAGI. Written as DNA, the CDR3 is TGTGCCAGCACAAAGTGGGGGGGGCCCAATGAGCAGTTCTTC. It encodes CASTKWGGPNEQFF.

This clone was detected once. This chain uses TRBV3-1 (or the pseudogene TRBV3-2) with TRBJ2-7; D call uncertain. Germline CDR1 LGHDT, CDR2 YNNKEL (reference sequence). The CDR3 extends over 15 amino acids. Trimming pared 4 bases from V and 0 bases from J, leaving 13 bases between. CDR3 DNA sequence: TGTGCCAGCAGCCCATGGCGGTCCAGCTCCTACGAGCAGTACTTC. Amino acid sequence: CASSPWRSSSYEQYF.

This rearrangement joins TRBV19 to TRBJ2-1; TRBD2 might be the D (6 bases). Trimming stripped 5 bases from V and 1 base from J, with 12 bases between. This CDR3 spans 15 amino acids. Germline CDR1 LNHDA, CDR2 SQIVND (reference sequence). CDR3 sequence: CASSERGGSYNEQFF. In nucleotides, the CDR3 is TGTGCCAGTAGTGAGAGGGGAGGATCCTACAATGAGCAGTTCTTC.